The clone carrying this T cell receptor beta chain was seen many times. This record comes from a study of human T cells and chemical hapten exposure. CDR3 length equals 15 residues. The V and J ends lost 0 bases and 13 bases respectively, with 22 bases between them. Looked up from germline, CDR1 is SGHRS and CDR2 is YFSETQ. The study used a library that attached unique molecular identifiers to individual cDNA molecules. TCRdb recomputed calls from the RACE reads with MiXCR, one row per CDR3 protein. Here the sample spans some 82,000 distinct CDR3 sequences, 6.6% being singletons. Documented time point: patch test 2, 6 weeks after DPC sensitization. Indicated treatment: therapeutic diphenylcyclopropenone sensitization with weekly scalp DPC. Donors, patients with alopecia ranging from 18 to 70 years old and judged suitable for DPC, provided samples.

This sequence was found in a woman aged 25-40 years with alopecia areata. Some clones in this sample may be carry-over from other donors' samples. The chain recombines TRBV5-1 with TRBJ1-1; a weak D match, TRBD1 (6 bases). Sequenced material: whole blood, taken in connection with sensitization to the hapten diphenylcyclopropenone (DPC). CDR3 in amino acids: CASSLGTGTKGSGFF. CDR3 nucleotides: TGCGCCAGCAGCTTGGGTACCGGGACAAAGGGATCCGGTTTCTTT.